Sequencing of this T cell receptor beta chain was carried out in a study of shared clonotypes between healthy human individuals. Study-level points and caveats: Large sequencing depth failed to make sorted-subset sequencing complete, rarefaction showed.

Every subset's genomic DNA went evenly onto several immunoSEQ plates. Assay used: immunoSEQ multiplex PCR; TCRdb lists only in-frame clones, some missing. The sample consists of about 2.2 million clones, about 92% of them appearing once. Positively selected for CCR7, the CD45RO-negative cells used as naive CD8 cells excluded terminally differentiated effector memory CD45RA+ cells. Regarding this clone: Its antigen remains unknown.

Sequenced: naive CD8+ T cells from PBMCs. This TCR came from a young man in good health. Some clones in this sample may be carry-over from other donors' samples.

This CDR3 is CASSSGSGRAIYEQFF. The CDR3 DNA is TGTGCCAGCAGCTCGGGTAGCGGGAGGGCCATTTATGAGCAGTTCTTC. The chain carries TRBV7-8 and TRBJ2-1; 11 bases are a match to TRBD2. The CDR3 length is 16 residues. Germline CDR1 reads SGHVS; CDR2 reads FQNEAQ. The ends lost 4 bases at V and 8 bases at J; junction bases unmatched: 10.